The 20 T cell receptor beta chains given below trace back to one sample, sequenced in a study of OX40 agonist ivuxolimab in advanced cancers. Clones were read by immunoSEQ multiplex PCR, and TCRdb kept only the in-frame ones, dropping some. The sample has about 45,000 clones; more than 75% are singletons. The sequenced sample was CD4+ or CD8+ T cells sorted from blood, obtained in a trial of the OX40 agonist ivuxolimab. The receptors were sampled from an adult with an advanced solid tumor such as melanoma, head and neck, liver or kidney cancer.

The chain links TRBV19 to TRBJ2-5, with 12 bases aligning to TRBD2. Germline V gene lookup returns CDR1 LNHDA and CDR2 SQIVND (reference sequence). The junction had 11 bases not matched to a gene; V was cut back by 7 bases and J by 5 bases. This CDR3 has 16 amino acids. The CDR3 coding sequence is TGTGCCAGTACGTCAGGACTAGCGGGACCCTGGGAGACCCAGTACTTC. It translates to CASTSGLAGPWETQYF.

This rearrangement joins TRBV27 to TRBJ2-7, with 8 bases lining up with TRBD2. The V gene end was trimmed by 6 bases and the J gene end by 3 bases; junction bases not matched to a gene: 10. The CDR3 is 15 residues long. Germline CDR1 MNHEY, CDR2 SMNVEV (reference sequence). This CDR3 is CASSPSGGGFYEQYF. CDR3 coding DNA: TGTGCCAGCAGCCCCTCGGGCGGGGGGTTCTACGAGCAGTACTTC.

The rearrangement joins TRBV27 to TRBJ2-7; 8 bases match TRBD2. The germline CDR1 and CDR2 sequences are MNHEY and SMNVEV (reference sequence). The CDR3 spans 14 residues. V shed 3 bases, J shed 2 bases, and the junction held 3 bases outside the gene matches. CDR3 loop: CASSLSGGTYEQYF. CDR3 DNA: TGTGCCAGCAGTTTGAGCGGGGGCACCTACGAGCAGTACTTC.

This clone was seen once. This chain uses TRBV5-6 with TRBJ2-3, with D tentatively TRBD1 (5 bases). Deletions cut 2 bases from V and 4 bases from J, with 17 bases between. This CDR3 has 16 amino acids. Germline assignment: CDR1 SGHDT and CDR2 YYEEEE. The chain's CDR3 is CASSFQGIRVPDTQYF. In DNA form, the CDR3 reads TGTGCCAGCAGCTTTCAGGGCATAAGAGTTCCAGATACGCAGTATTTT.

This chain links TRBV19 with TRBJ1-3; D perhaps matches TRBD1 (6 bases). CDR1 and CDR2 (germline): LNHDA, SQIVND (reference sequence). This CDR3 is 14 amino acids long. Trimming removed 6 bases at V and 0 bases at J, with 9 bases between. The CDR3 here is CASRDSPSGNTIYF. DNA for the CDR3: TGTGCCAGTAGGGACAGCCCCTCTGGAAACACCATATATTTT.

This clone appeared once. This chain joins TRBV5-8 and TRBJ2-1; D might be TRBD1 (5 bases). The CDR3 extends over 12 amino acids. With 4 bases removed from V and 7 bases from J, the gap between germline ends came to 9 bases. The germline gives CDR1 SGHTS, CDR2 YDEGEE. CDR3 DNA sequence: TGTGCCAGCAGCATGCAGGGTAATGAGCAGTTCTTC. Residues: CASSMQGNEQFF.

CDR3: CASSSIRQATLYEQYF. In nucleotides, the CDR3 is TGTGCCAGCAGCTCTATCAGACAGGCCACTCTCTACGAGCAGTACTTC. The chain recombines TRBV7-8 with TRBJ2-7, with TRBD1 as a possible D gene (6 bases). The germline CDR1 and CDR2 sequences are SGHVS and FQNEAQ. The CDR3 has 16 residues. V lost 4 bases, J lost 3 bases, and 19 bases lay in between.

The chain uses TRBV9 and TRBJ2-2; D is undetermined. V lost 3 bases and J 8 bases, leaving 8 bases between the germline ends. The CDR3 has 12 amino acids. Germline V gene lookup returns CDR1 SGDLS and CDR2 YYNGEE. As DNA, the CDR3 is TGTGCCAGCAGCGCTACCCTGGGGGAGCTGTTTTTT. This encodes CASSATLGELFF.

The sample holds one count of this clone. The rearrangement links TRBV28 to TRBJ2-7; D unresolved. The germline gives CDR1 MDHEN, CDR2 SYDVKM. The CDR3 length is 12 residues. Trimming pared 3 bases from V and 5 bases from J, leaving 8 bases between. In nucleotides, the CDR3 is TGTGCCAGCAGTTTTGAGGAAAACGAGCAGTACTTC. Protein: CASSFEENEQYF.

The V gene is TRBV6-5, the J gene TRBJ2-3, with D possibly TRBD2 on 5 matching bases. The CDR3 has 13 amino acids. In germline, CDR1 is MNHEY, CDR2 SVGAGI. Deletions cut 5 bases from V and 1 base from J, with 7 bases between. CDR3: CASSVGGTDTQYF. The CDR3 DNA reads as TGTGCCAGCAGTGTGGGAGGCACAGATACGCAGTATTTT.

The chain carries TRBV11-3 and TRBJ1-2, with unresolved D. Germline CDR1 reads SGHNT; CDR2 reads YENEEA. CDR3 length: 9 amino acids. Trimming pared 11 bases from V and 8 bases from J, leaving 9 bases between. The CDR3, as DNA: TGTGCCGCGAGGAAGGGCTACACCTTC. Translated, it gives CAARKGYTF.

The chain combines TRBV5-1 with TRBJ2-7, with TRBD2 identical over 16 bases. The CDR3 has 18 residues. V shed 4 bases and J 4 bases; nucleotides not matched to a gene: 11. The V gene's germline CDR1 is SGHRS and CDR2 YFSETQ. CDR3 sequence: CASSPGTSGRAFVYEQYF. CDR3 bases: TGCGCCAGCAGCCCAGGGACTAGCGGGAGGGCCTTTGTATACGAGCAGTACTTC.

The chain combines TRBV6-5 with TRBJ2-3, with 9 bases matching TRBD2. The trim removed 5 bases at V and 0 bases at J, leaving 3 bases unmatched. There are 15 residues in the CDR3. Germline values: CDR1 MNHEY, CDR2 SVGAGI. The CDR3 nucleotides are TGTGCCAGCAGTGCCCTAGCGGGGAGCACAGATACGCAGTATTTT. Encoded protein: CASSALAGSTDTQYF.

V is TRBV5-8 and J is TRBJ1-5; a possible D gene is TRBD1 (5 bases). The CDR3 totals 14 residues. V was pared by 2 bases and J by 11 bases, with 17 bases between. The germline CDR1 and CDR2 sequences are SGHTS and YDEGEE. The CDR3 DNA is TGTGCCAGCAGCTTCGGGGGGGGAGGGTCAACCCAGCATTTT. This translates into CASSFGGGGSTQHF.

The CDR3 is CASSYGTGAYEQYF. The DNA of the CDR3 is TGTGCCAGCAGTTACGGGACAGGGGCCTACGAGCAGTACTTC. The rearrangement links TRBV6-5 to TRBJ2-7, with 10 bases that match TRBD1. Germline lookup yields CDR1 MNHEY and CDR2 SVGAGI. The CDR3 sequence is 14 residues long. V lost 2 bases, J lost 2 bases, and 0 bases stayed unmatched.

CDR3 nucleotides: TGTGCCAGTAGTCCCTGGGCTCGAAGCTCCTACGAGCAGTACTTC. Protein product: CASSPWARSSYEQYF. This chain joins TRBV19 and TRBJ2-7; D remains unclear. CDR1 is LNHDA, CDR2 SQIVND, per germline (reference sequence). Deletions cut 5 bases from V and 0 bases from J, with 14 bases between. The CDR3 covers 15 residues.

The chain employs TRBV2 and TRBJ1-3, with 12 bases fitting TRBD1. J was trimmed by 7 bases and V by 1 base; bases with no gene match: 2. CDR3 length: 15 amino acids. Germline-derived CDR1 and CDR2 are SNHLY and FYNNEI. CDR3 sequence: CASSEGDRGRNTIYF. The CDR3 bases are TGTGCCAGCAGTGAAGGGGACAGGGGGCGGAACACCATATATTTT.

V is TRBV14 and J is TRBJ1-2, with 7 bases lining up with TRBD1. This CDR3 is 14 amino acids long. CDR1 and CDR2 from the germline V gene are SGHDN and FVKESK. With 1 base clipped from V and 8 bases from J, the junction kept 7 bases outside the gene matches. CDR3 in amino acids: CASSQASQGPGYTF. CDR3 bases: TGTGCCAGCAGCCAAGCCTCACAGGGGCCCGGCTACACCTTC.

The chain employs TRBV28 and TRBJ1-5, with 8 nucleotides matching TRBD1. Germline CDR1 MDHEN, CDR2 SYDVKM. Unmatched junction bases numbered 7, after V lost 6 bases and J lost 3 bases. The CDR3 has 15 residues. CDR3 residues: CASSDGQGLNQPQHF. In DNA, the CDR3 is TGTGCCAGCAGCGACGGACAGGGCCTCAATCAGCCCCAGCATTTT.

The genes are TRBV6-7 and TRBJ2-2; TRBD1 aligns across 7 bases. TRBV6-7 falls under the ORF class, with uncertain function. The junction had 5 bases not matched to a gene; V was cut back by 7 bases and J by 0 bases. This CDR3 is 15 amino acids long. CDR3 region: CASTPGTANTGELFF. CDR3 DNA: TGTGCCAGCACCCCCGGGACAGCGAACACCGGGGAGCTGTTTTTT.